Each of the 8 T cell receptor beta chains below was sequenced from the same sample in a study of blood T cells in healthy people across ages. Primed by a sample-barcoded 5' primer and a J-beta primer mix, a second PCR proceeded for roughly 6 to 12 cycles. Via MiXCR, TCRdb re-called the 5' RACE reads, giving one row per CDR3 protein. This table holds 700,000 to 850,000 distinct CDR3 sequences, about 53% found once. The sequenced sample was blood. These receptor sequences come from a man older than 75 in good health.

The J gene is TRBJ2-5, the V gene TRBV9; TRBD1 or TRBD2 may be the D gene (7 bases each). The germline CDR1 and CDR2 sequences are SGDLS and YYNGEE. This CDR3 spans 15 amino acids. V lost 0 bases to trimming and J lost 2 bases, with 11 bases between them. CDR3: CASSVGEGQQETQYF. CDR3 coding DNA: TGTGCCAGCAGCGTAGGGGAGGGACAGCAAGAGACCCAGTACTTC. Filled out from reference TRBV9 and TRBJ2-5, the complete variable domain reads DSGVTQTPKHLITATGQRVTLRCSPRSGDLSVYWYQQSLDQGLQFLIQYYNGEERAKGNILERFSAQQFPDLHSELNLSSLELGDSALYFCASSVGEGQQETQYFGPGTRLLVL.

This clonotype turned up a few times. V usage is TRBV3-1 and J usage is TRBJ1-2, with 8 bases matching TRBD1. In germline, CDR1 is LGHDT, CDR2 YNNKEL (reference sequence). J was trimmed by 8 bases and V by 4 bases; bases with no gene match: 9. This CDR3 spans 14 amino acids. Here the CDR3 DNA reads TGTGCCAGCAGCCTCGGCGACAGGGGCGGCGGCTACACCTTC. Amino acid sequence: CASSLGDRGGGYTF.

At least ten counts were recorded for this clonotype. The chain carries TRBV29-1 and TRBJ2-1, with TRBD2 identical over 13 bases. The CDR3 runs to 15 residues. The V segment lost 5 bases and the J segment 7 bases; nucleotides outside the gene matches: 8. Germline V gene sequence: CDR1 SQVTM, CDR2 ANQGSEA. The CDR3 here is CSVRGGLAGNNEQFF. The CDR3 DNA sequence: TGCAGCGTTCGAGGGGGACTAGCGGGAAATAATGAGCAGTTCTTC.

The chain combines TRBV5-1 with TRBJ1-6; unclear D gene. CDR1 is SGHRS, CDR2 YFSETQ, per germline. This CDR3 is 14 amino acids long. Trimming cost V 1 base and J 10 bases, with 12 bases left between them. The CDR3 DNA reads as TGCGCCAGCAGCTTGCCGGGAGGGAAGTCACCCCTCCACTTT. Translation: CASSLPGGKSPLHF.

This clonotype has only one observation. The chain couples TRBV3-1 to TRBJ2-4; TRBD2 aligns across 7 bases. The CDR3 spans 13 residues. Germline trimming cut 10 bases from V and 13 bases from J; bases unmatched to any gene: 16. Germline V gene data show CDR1 as LGHDT and CDR2 as YNNKEL (reference sequence). The CDR3 nucleotides are TGTGCCACCGGAGGCGGGAGCGCCTCTAGGCAGTACTTC. Translating gives CATGGGSASRQYF.

This clonotype has more than one count but fewer than ten. The V and J genes are TRBV20-1 and TRBJ2-7; 7 bases are shared with TRBD1. V was pared by 1 base and J by 2 bases, with 5 bases of the junction left unmatched. This CDR3 is 14 amino acids long. CDR1 and CDR2 (germline): DFQATT, SNEGSKA (reference sequence). The CDR3 loop is CSARASTGPYEQYF. For the CDR3, the DNA is TGCAGTGCTAGAGCTTCGACAGGGCCCTACGAGCAGTACTTC.

The gene calls are TRBV7-2 and TRBJ2-1; D is uncertain. Germline lookup yields CDR1 SGHTA and CDR2 FQGNSA. V lost 4 bases and J lost 7, with 8 bases in between. This CDR3 is 12 amino acids long. The CDR3 DNA reads as TGTGCCAGCAGCTACGTATTAAATGAGCAGTTCTTC. Residues: CASSYVLNEQFF.

The V and J genes are TRBV20-1 and TRBJ2-1, with TRBD2 matching over 10 bases. Trimming at V came to 6 bases and at J to 0 bases, leaving 11 bases not matched to a gene. Germline V gene data show CDR1 as DFQATT and CDR2 as SNEGSKA (reference sequence). The CDR3 runs to 17 residues. The CDR3 nucleotides read TGCAGTGCGAGCGATCTAGCGGGAGTGAGCTCCTACAATGAGCAGTTCTTC. Amino acid sequence: CSASDLAGVSSYNEQFF.